The TCR beta chain under discussion was sequenced for a study of radiotherapy plus CTLA-4 blockade in lung cancer. Study context: Disease control was achieved by over 30% of patients, and objective responses by less than 20%. The study's findings and limits: Expansion of tumor-derived TCR clones was observed in blood after radiotherapy plus ipilimumab. Dynamics of early blood T cell clones, together with interferon-beta, were reportedly the best predictors of response.

To note about this clone: What it binds is unknown.

TCRdb keeps only in-frame clones here, not all; method: immunoSEQ multiplex PCR. The repertoire includes tens of thousands of clones, 76% of them detected once, and roughly 15% sits in the top ten. Participants had chemo-refractory metastatic non-small-cell lung cancer and were treated with focal radiation plus ipilimumab CTLA-4 blockade. This CDR3 is built from 15 residues. The junction had 8 bases not matched to a gene; V was cut back by 4 bases and J by 5 bases. Germline CDR1 SGHNT, CDR2 YYREEE (reference sequence). This chain connects TRBV5-4 to TRBJ2-3; 9 nucleotides line up with TRBD1. The source is a human donor with non-small cell lung cancer whose response to radiotherapy plus ipilimumab could not be evaluated. Some clones in this sample may be carry-over from other donors' samples. The material was peripheral blood, obtained from a patient treated with radiotherapy plus ipilimumab. The CDR3 region is CASSLRQGGVDTQYF. The CDR3, as DNA: TGTGCCAGCAGCCTACGACAGGGGGGGGTAGATACGCAGTATTTT. Using reference TRBV5-4 and TRBJ2-3 for the parts outside the CDR3, the full variable domain is ETGVTQSPTHLIKTRGQQVTLRCSSQSGHNTVSWYQQALGQGPQFIFQYYREEENGRGNFPPRFSGLQFPNYSSELNVNALELDDSALYLCASSLRQGGVDTQYFGPGTRLTVL.